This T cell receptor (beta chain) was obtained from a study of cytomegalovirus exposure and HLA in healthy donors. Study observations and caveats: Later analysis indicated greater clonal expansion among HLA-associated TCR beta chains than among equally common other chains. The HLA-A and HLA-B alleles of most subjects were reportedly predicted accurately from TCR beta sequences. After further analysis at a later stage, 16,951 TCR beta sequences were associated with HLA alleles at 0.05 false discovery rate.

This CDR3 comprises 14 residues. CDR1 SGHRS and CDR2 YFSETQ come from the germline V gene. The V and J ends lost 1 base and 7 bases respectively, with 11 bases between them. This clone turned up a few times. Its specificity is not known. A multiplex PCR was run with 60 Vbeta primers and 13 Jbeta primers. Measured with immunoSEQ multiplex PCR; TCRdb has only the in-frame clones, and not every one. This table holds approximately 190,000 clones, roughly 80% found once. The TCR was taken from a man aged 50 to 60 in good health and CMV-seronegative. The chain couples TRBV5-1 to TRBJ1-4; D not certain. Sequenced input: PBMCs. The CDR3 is CASSLLVTGEKLFF. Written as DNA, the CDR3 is TGCGCCAGCAGCTTGCTAGTGACGGGTGAAAAACTGTTTTTT. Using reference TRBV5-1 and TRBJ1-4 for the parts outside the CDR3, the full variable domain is KAGVTQTPRYLIKTRGQQVTLSCSPISGHRSVSWYQQTPGQGLQFLFEYFSETQRNKGNFPGRFSGRQFSNSRSEMNVSTLELGDSALYLCASSLLVTGEKLFFGSGTQLSVL.